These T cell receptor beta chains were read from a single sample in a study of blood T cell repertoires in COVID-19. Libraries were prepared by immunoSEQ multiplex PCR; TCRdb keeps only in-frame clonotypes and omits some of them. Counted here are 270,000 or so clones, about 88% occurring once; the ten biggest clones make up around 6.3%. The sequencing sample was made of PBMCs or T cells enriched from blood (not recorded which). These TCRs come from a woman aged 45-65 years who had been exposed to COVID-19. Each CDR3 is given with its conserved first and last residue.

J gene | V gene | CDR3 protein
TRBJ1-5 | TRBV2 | CASDRTGRQPQHF
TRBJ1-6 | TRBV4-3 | CASSRGAGDYNSPLHF
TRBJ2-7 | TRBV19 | CASSMTDSSYEQYF
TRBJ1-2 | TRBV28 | CASKTGGQLGGYTF
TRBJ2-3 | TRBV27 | CASHGTRSTDTQYF
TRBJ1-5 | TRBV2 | CASSSDGGEQPQHF
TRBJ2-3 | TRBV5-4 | CASSLQGTSDTQYF
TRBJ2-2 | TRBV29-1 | CSVGGTGNTGELFF
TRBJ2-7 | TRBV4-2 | CASSQDAAPSYEQYF
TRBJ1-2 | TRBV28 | CASSSGTGPNYGYTF
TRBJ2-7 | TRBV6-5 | CASSPGPLGRGRMYF
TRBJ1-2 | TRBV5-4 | CAIRTGLEGYTF
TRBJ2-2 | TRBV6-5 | CASRLAGGSTGELFF
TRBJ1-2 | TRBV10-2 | CASSETPQGDYGYTF
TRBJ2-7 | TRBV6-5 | CASSSRGTVGGHEQYF
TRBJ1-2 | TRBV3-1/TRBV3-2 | CASSQTQRGVGGYTF
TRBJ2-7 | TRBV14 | CASSPWTVDYEQYF
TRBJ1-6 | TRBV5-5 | CASSPGGVIDSPLHF
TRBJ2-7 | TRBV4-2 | CASSQGAGDSSYEQYF
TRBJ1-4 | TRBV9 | CASSFGTGGQGLFF
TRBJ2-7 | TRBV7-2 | CASSFYPNRVEQYF
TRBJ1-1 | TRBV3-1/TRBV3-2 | CASSQVTGATEAFF
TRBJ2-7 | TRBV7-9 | CASSFNSAGEQYF
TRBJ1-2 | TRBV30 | CAWSVHPEGDANYGYTF
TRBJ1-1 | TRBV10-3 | CAISESDTEAFF
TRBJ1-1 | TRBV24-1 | CAAGGPNTEAFF
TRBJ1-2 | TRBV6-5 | CATYRGGNYGYTF
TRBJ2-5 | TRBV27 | CASSFARGETQYF
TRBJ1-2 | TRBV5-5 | CASSLGTGPLGYTF
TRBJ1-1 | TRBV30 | CACTTRGITNTEAFF
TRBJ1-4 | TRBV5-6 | CASSSSQRTNEKLFF
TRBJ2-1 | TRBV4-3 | CASSQVNRFEGDEQFF
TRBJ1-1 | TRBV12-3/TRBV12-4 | CASSSGGGRIAFF
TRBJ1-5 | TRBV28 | CASSLYYNQPQHF
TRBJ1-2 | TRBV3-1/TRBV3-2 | CASSQEPRAGYGYTF
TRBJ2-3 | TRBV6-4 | CASSPYGAGGGDTQYF
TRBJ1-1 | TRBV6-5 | CASRSTGNTEAFF
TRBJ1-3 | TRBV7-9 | CASSLARPYSGNTIYF
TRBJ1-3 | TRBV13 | CASSSYREGNTIYF
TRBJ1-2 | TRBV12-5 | CASGLEGPANYGYTF
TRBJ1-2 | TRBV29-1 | CSVVTGDYGYTF
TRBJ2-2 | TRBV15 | CATSRAAPGGPTGELFF
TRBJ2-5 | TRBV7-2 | CASSLDGTGDFGGTQYF
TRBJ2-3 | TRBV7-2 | CASSLEAGPTDTQYF
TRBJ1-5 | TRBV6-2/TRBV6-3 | CASSPAVGTPNQPQHF
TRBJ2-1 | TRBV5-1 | CASSSGTVQNEQFF
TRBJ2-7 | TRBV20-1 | CSARSGGRKYF
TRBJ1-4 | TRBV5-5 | CASSSQGAKEKLFF
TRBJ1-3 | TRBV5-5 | CASSLTGGIGNTIYF
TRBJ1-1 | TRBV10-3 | CAISGIQGNTEAFF
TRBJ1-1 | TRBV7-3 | CASSLRGQTKAFF
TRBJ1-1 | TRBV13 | CASSAPGHREEAFF
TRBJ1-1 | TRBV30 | CAGRTGTVSTEAFF
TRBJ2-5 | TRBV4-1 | CASSQAIGLAGASYQETQYF
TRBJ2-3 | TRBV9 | CASSSGGTGTQYF